Listed below are T cell receptor beta chains from one sample, sequenced in a study of T cells in Graves' hyperthyroidism and ophthalmopathy. A single record per CDR3 protein comes from TCRdb applying MiXCR to the multiplex PCR reads. Here the sample spans 400,000 to 500,000 distinct CDR3 sequences, roughly 15% being singletons. Sample: blood. Receptors were obtained from a man aged 18 to 29 with Graves' ophthalmopathy. Each CDR3 is given with its conserved first and last residue. The D gene is left open where the match is weak. Rows may omit the clone size; those that give it use once, few, many or a size class.

J,V,size,D,DNA,CDR3
TRBJ2-7,TRBV6-2/TRBV6-3,.,.,TGTGCCAGCAGTTACCCCGGAAGAACCTACGAGCAGTACTTC,CASSYPGRTYEQYF
TRBJ1-1,TRBV19,many,.,TGTGCCAGTAGTACCCGACGGAAAGTGAACACTGAAGCTTTCTTT,CASSTRRKVNTEAFF
TRBJ2-4,TRBV6-1,few,.,TGTGCCAGCAGCTCCAAAAACATTCAGTACTTC,CASSSKNIQYF
TRBJ2-7,TRBV10-1,many,TRBD1,TGCGCCAGCAGTGGTCAGACAGGGCAGTTCTCCGAGCAGTACTTC,CASSGQTGQFSEQYF
TRBJ1-2,TRBV29-1,few,TRBD1,TGCAGCGTGGTCACAGGGGCCCCCCCCTATGGCTACACCTTC,CSVVTGAPPYGYTF
TRBJ2-1,TRBV20-1,.,TRBD2,TGCAGTGCCCCCGCCGTGGCTAGCGGGAGTAATGAGCAGTTCTTC,CSAPAVASGSNEQFF
TRBJ1-6,TRBV7-2,many,.,TGTGCCAGCAGCTTAGCGGGCAGGGAGAATTCACCCCTCCACTTT,CASSLAGRENSPLHF
TRBJ1-1,TRBV25-1,.,.,TGTGCCAGCAGTGAATCAGGCAGGGGGAACACTGAAGCTTTCTTT,CASSESGRGNTEAFF
TRBJ1-2,TRBV9,many,TRBD1,TGTGCCAGCAGCGTAGGTGTCGGGACAGGGAACTATGGCTACACCTTC,CASSVGVGTGNYGYTF
TRBJ2-7,TRBV13,many,TRBD1,TGTGCCAGCAGCTTATCCGGACAGGGGTCTCACGAGCAGTACTTC,CASSLSGQGSHEQYF
TRBJ2-5,TRBV7-6,few,.,TGTGCCAGCAGCTACTCCTCAAGGGCGCGGGAGACCCAGTACTTC,CASSYSSRARETQYF
TRBJ2-7,TRBV27,many,TRBD1,TGTGCCAGCAGTTTGGAGGACAGGTCGGGCGAGCAGTACTTC,CASSLEDRSGEQYF
TRBJ2-7,TRBV6-1,many,.,TGTGCCAGCAGATTGGGGGATTTTTACGAGCAGTACTTC,CASRLGDFYEQYF